The 15 T cell receptor beta chains listed next were all sequenced from one sample in a study of cytomegalovirus exposure and HLA in healthy donors (dated by TCRdb to 2016 to 2017). Library preparation used the immunoSEQ multiplex PCR assay. Held by TCRdb, this immuneACCESS table contains in-frame sequences only and omits some clones. Under half of the omission traces to an unresolved V gene where checked; the cause of the rest is unknown. Across this sample there are about 150,000 clones, with more than 70% seen only once. Of the sample, 2.5% to 3% is held by the ten largest clones. The sequencing input was PBMCs. These receptors all come from a man between 18 and 29 years old in good health and CMV-seronegative.

The J gene is TRBJ2-2, the V gene TRBV6-6, with D hard to call. Germline V lookup: CDR1 MNHNY, CDR2 SVGAGI (reference sequence). The CDR3 consists of 13 residues. V was clipped by 7 bases and J by 4 bases, with 10 bases between them. The CDR3: CASTNSGTGELFF. DNA of the CDR3: TGTGCCAGCACCAACTCAGGCACCGGGGAGCTGTTTTTT.

This chain uses TRBV28 with TRBJ2-7; perhaps TRBD1 as D (5 bases). This CDR3 is 15 amino acids long. V was cut by 3 bases and J by 4 bases, with 16 bases left in between. The germline gives CDR1 MDHEN, CDR2 SYDVKM. The CDR3 reads CASSFSARGLYEQYV. DNA of the CDR3: TGTGCCAGCAGTTTCTCAGCTAGGGGCCTATACGAGCAGTACGTC.

This chain links TRBV13 with TRBJ1-2; no clear D gene. V was pared by 4 bases and J by 4 bases, with 10 bases between. The CDR3 loop spans 13 amino acids. CDR1 and CDR2 from the germline V gene are PRHDT and FYEKMQ (reference sequence). In nucleotides, the CDR3 is TGTGCCAGCAGCTCGATACACAGCTATGGCTACACCTTC. This encodes CASSSIHSYGYTF.

The chain recombines TRBV19 with TRBJ1-5; 10 bases align to TRBD1. The trim removed 6 bases at V and 6 bases at J, leaving 17 bases unmatched. The CDR3 sequence is 18 residues long. In germline, CDR1 is LNHDA, CDR2 SQIVND (reference sequence). The chain's CDR3 is CASRSTTGGAVDVQPQHF. The CDR3 coding sequence is TGTGCCAGTAGATCTACGACAGGGGGCGCGGTGGATGTTCAGCCCCAGCATTTT.

The V call is TRBV19, the J call TRBJ2-7; maybe TRBD2 (5 bases). This CDR3 is 13 amino acids long. CDR1 is LNHDA, CDR2 SQIVND, per germline (reference sequence). V lost 1 base and J 2 bases, leaving 6 bases between the germline ends. CDR3 nucleotide sequence: TGTGCCAGTAGTATAGGGCGGGCCTACGAGCAGTACTTC. This translates into CASSIGRAYEQYF.

The V and J genes are TRBV2 and TRBJ2-2; 7 positions agree with TRBD1. From germline, CDR1 is SNHLY and CDR2 FYNNEI. This CDR3 has 15 residues. V gave up 4 bases and J gave up 4 bases; unmatched junction bases: 6. The DNA of the CDR3 is TGTGCCAGCAGTGTTGACAGGGTAGGCACCGGGGAGCTGTTTTTT. It yields the protein CASSVDRVGTGELFF.

The chain carries TRBV4-3 and TRBJ1-1; 7 nucleotides align to TRBD1. CDR1 is LGHNA and CDR2 is YSLEER in the germline V gene. V shed 3 bases and J 3 bases; nucleotides not matched to a gene: 13. CDR3 length: 17 amino acids. CDR3 DNA: TGCGCCAGCAGCCATATGACAGGGAGGCTTGACCACACTGAAGCTTTCTTT. Translated: CASSHMTGRLDHTEAFF.

The V and J genes are TRBV5-4 and TRBJ2-1; D unclear. This CDR3 contains 12 residues. V dropped 5 bases and J dropped 3 bases, with 6 bases sitting between them. From germline, CDR1 is SGHNT and CDR2 YYREEE (reference sequence). In DNA form, the CDR3 reads TGTGCCAGCAGTTCCGGCTACAATGAGCAGTTCTTC. It translates to CASSSGYNEQFF.

The V call is TRBV5-4, the J call TRBJ1-5; unclear D gene. Germline V gene data show CDR1 as SGHNT and CDR2 as YYREEE (reference sequence). The CDR3 is made up of 15 amino acids. V dropped 4 bases and J dropped 0 bases, with 11 bases sitting between them. CDR3 protein: CASSRYQDSNQPQHF. In nucleotides, the CDR3 is TGTGCCAGCAGCCGTTACCAGGATAGCAATCAGCCCCAGCATTTT.

The chain carries TRBV6-5 and TRBJ2-7; maybe TRBD2 (5 bases). CDR1 is MNHEY, CDR2 SVGAGI, per germline. The CDR3 runs to 14 residues. The germline V and J ends were trimmed by 2 bases and 1 base, with 9 bases remaining between them. This chain's CDR3 is CASSYVRGSYEQYF. The CDR3, as DNA: TGTGCCAGCAGTTACGTCCGGGGATCCTACGAGCAGTACTTC.

The J gene is TRBJ2-1, the V gene TRBV18; TRBD1 aligns across 7 bases. The CDR3 has 15 amino acids. The J segment lost 7 bases and the V segment lost 4 bases, leaving 10 bases of the junction unmatched. Germline CDR1 reads KGHSH; CDR2 reads LQKENI. The CDR3 here is CASSLLDRAGNEQFF. The CDR3 DNA reads TGTGCCAGCTCACTACTAGACAGGGCAGGAAATGAGCAGTTCTTC.

The chain employs TRBV6-5 and TRBJ2-4; D might be TRBD1 (5 bases). CDR1 and CDR2 (germline): MNHEY, SVGAGI. Trimming removed 0 bases at V and 3 bases at J, with 9 bases between. This CDR3 comprises 15 residues. In DNA form, the CDR3 reads TGTGCCAGCAGTTACTCCCAGGGCAGCAAAAACATTCAGTACTTC. Translated, it gives CASSYSQGSKNIQYF.

V usage is TRBV6-1 and J usage is TRBJ2-1; 8 nucleotides agree with TRBD2. V lost 1 base, J lost 2 bases, and 1 base stayed unmatched. The germline V gene has CDR1 MNHNS and CDR2 SASEGT. This CDR3 has 15 amino acids. The CDR3 bases are TGTGCCAGCAGTGAAGGCGGGGGGACCTACAATGAGCAGTTCTTC. Residues: CASSEGGGTYNEQFF.

This clone was seen more than once but under ten times. The chain recombines TRBV25-1 with TRBJ2-1; 11 nucleotides line up with TRBD1. The germline V gene has CDR1 MGHDK and CDR2 SYGVNS. Losses at the gene ends were 8 bases for V and 9 bases for J; bases not matched to a gene: 3. The CDR3 sequence is 12 residues long. CDR3 residues: CASGQGAGEQFF. In DNA, the CDR3 is TGTGCCAGCGGACAGGGGGCTGGTGAGCAGTTCTTC. Complete variable domain (other parts from reference TRBV25-1 and TRBJ2-1): EADIYQTPRYLVIGTGKKITLECSQTMGHDKMYWYQQDPGMELHLIHYSYGVNSTEKGDLSSESTVSRIRTEHFPLTLESARPSHTSQYLCASGQGAGEQFFGPGTRLTVL.

This clone has only one observation. The genes are TRBV18 and TRBJ2-6; 9 positions match TRBD1. V shed 3 bases and J 2 bases; nucleotides not matched to a gene: 5. Germline V lookup: CDR1 KGHSH, CDR2 LQKENI. The CDR3 is 17 residues long. This chain's CDR3 is CASSPGQGTPGANVLTF. Here the CDR3 DNA reads TGTGCCAGCTCACCCGGACAGGGGACCCCTGGGGCCAACGTCCTGACTTTC.